Below are 13 T cell receptor beta chains sequenced from a single sample in a study of blood T cell repertoires in COVID-19. Using immunoSEQ multiplex PCR, the repertoire was profiled, and TCRdb retains in-frame clones only, with some absent. Of approximately 170,000 clones in the sample, 84% were seen once. The sequenced material came from peripheral blood. These receptors all stem from a man between 65 and 80 years old with active or convalescent COVID-19.

The chain recombines TRBV7-6 with TRBJ1-5, with 9 nucleotides matching TRBD1. CDR1 is SGHVS, CDR2 FNYEAQ, per germline. V lost 5 bases and J lost 0; bases outside the gene matches: 5. CDR3 size: 16 residues. For the CDR3, the DNA is TGTGCCAGCAGCCAGGGGACAGGGTATAGCAATCAGCCCCAGCATTTT. Translation: CASSQGTGYSNQPQHF. Supplemented by reference TRBV7-6 and TRBJ1-5, the full variable domain reads GAGVSQSPRYKVTKRGQDVALRCDPISGHVSLYWYRQALGQGPEFLTYFNYEAQQDKSGLPNDRFSAERPEGSISTLTIQRTEQRDSAMYRCASSQGTGYSNQPQHFGDGTRLSIL.

This chain joins TRBV7-6 and TRBJ2-4; D unresolved. The V gene lost 4 bases and the J gene lost 10 bases, with 8 bases spanning the gap. This CDR3 spans 11 amino acids. CDR1 and CDR2 from the germline V gene are SGHVS and FNYEAQ. DNA for the CDR3: TGTGCCAGCAGCTCAGACACGATTCAGTACTTC. It translates to CASSSDTIQYF. The whole variable domain, remainder taken from reference TRBV7-6 and TRBJ2-4, is GAGVSQSPRYKVTKRGQDVALRCDPISGHVSLYWYRQALGQGPEFLTYFNYEAQQDKSGLPNDRFSAERPEGSISTLTIQRTEQRDSAMYRCASSSDTIQYFGAGTRLSVL.

The rearrangement links TRBV7-8 to TRBJ2-1, with a weak D call TRBD2 (5 bases). Germline CDR1 and CDR2: SGHVS and FQNEAQ. This CDR3 is built from 16 residues. Trimming stripped 6 bases from V and 0 bases from J, with 15 bases between. The CDR3 nucleotides are TGTGCCAGCAGATTGACGGACTGGGACTCCTACAATGAGCAGTTCTTC. It is translated as CASRLTDWDSYNEQFF. Full variable domain (rest looked up from reference TRBV7-8 and TRBJ2-1): GAGVSQSPRYKVAKRGQDVALRCDPISGHVSLFWYQQALGQGPEFLTYFQNEAQLDKSGLPSDRFFAERPEGSVSTLKIQRTQQEDSAVYLCASRLTDWDSYNEQFFGPGTRLTVL.

This clone was picked up a small number of times. V usage is TRBV6-1 and J usage is TRBJ1-3, with D hard to call. This CDR3 region has 15 residues. V was pared by 1 base and J by 0 bases, with 7 bases between. Germline-derived CDR1 and CDR2 are MNHNS and SASEGT. The CDR3 nucleotides are TGTGCCAGCAGTGAAGGGGCACGCTCTGGAAACACCATATATTTT. This codes for CASSEGARSGNTIYF.

J is TRBJ1-5 and V is TRBV6-4; maybe TRBD1 (5 bases). The CDR3 runs 14 residues. With 3 bases removed from V and 7 bases from J, the gap between germline ends came to 13 bases. Germline V CDR1 and CDR2: MRHNA, SNTAGT. The CDR3 sequence is CASSEWQGQQPQHF. As DNA, the CDR3 is TGTGCCAGCAGTGAATGGCAGGGTCAACAGCCCCAGCATTTT.

The chain is built from TRBV10-3 and TRBJ2-7; TRBD1 matches at 7 bases. J was trimmed by 6 bases and V by 2 bases; bases with no gene match: 10. CDR1 and CDR2 from the germline V gene are ENHRY and SYGVKD. The CDR3 sequence is 15 residues long. The CDR3 DNA reads as TGTGCCATCAGTGAGACCTCAACAGGGGTGGGCGAGCAGTACTTC. Encoded protein: CAISETSTGVGEQYF.

This sequence joins TRBV7-2 and TRBJ2-1; 8 bases are a match to TRBD2. CDR3 length equals 17 residues. Trimming took 1 base from V and 0 from J; bases not matched to a gene: 5. CDR1 is SGHTA, CDR2 FQGNSA, per germline. The CDR3 protein is CASSLESSGYSYNEQFF. The CDR3 region has the DNA TGTGCCAGCAGCTTAGAGTCTAGCGGGTACTCCTACAATGAGCAGTTCTTC.

The gene calls are TRBV6-2 or TRBV6-3 and TRBJ1-5; TRBD1 agrees at 7 bases. V lost 0 bases to trimming and J lost 3 bases; unmatched junction nucleotides: 5. Germline V gives CDR1 MNHEY, CDR2 SVGEGT. This CDR3 spans 16 amino acids. The CDR3 spells CASSYSAGTVNQPQHF. CDR3 bases: TGTGCCAGCAGTTACTCTGCCGGGACAGTCAATCAGCCCCAGCATTTT.

The count of this clone is one. The V and J genes are TRBV7-2 and TRBJ2-3; maybe TRBD1 (6 bases). The CDR3 totals 14 residues. CDR1 is SGHTA, CDR2 FQGNSA, per germline. V shed 4 bases and J shed 2 bases, with 10 bases lying between them. The CDR3 reads CASSYYRATDTQYF. The CDR3 DNA is TGTGCCAGCAGCTACTACAGGGCCACAGATACGCAGTATTTT.

This clone was seen a handful of times. The sample contains more than one DNA sequence encoding this CDR3. This chain joins TRBV28 and TRBJ2-7; 12 bases map to TRBD2. The germline V gene has CDR1 MDHEN and CDR2 SYDVKM. The CDR3 is made up of 14 amino acids. With V trimmed by 5 bases and J by 3 bases, 2 bases remained unmatched. The CDR3 spells CASSGTSGFYEQYF. CDR3 coding DNA: TGTGCCAGCAGTGGGACTAGCGGGTTCTACGAGCAGTACTTC.

This clone was seen once. The gene calls are TRBV9 and TRBJ2-1; D may be TRBD2 (5 bases). The CDR3 extends over 13 amino acids. Trimming took off 6 bases at V and 6 bases at J, with 13 bases between the two ends. Germline V CDR1 and CDR2: SGDLS, YYNGEE. CDR3 DNA sequence: TGTGCCAGCAATACCGGGATCCTCAATGAGCAGTTCTTC. This translates into CASNTGILNEQFF. The full variable domain, completed using reference TRBV9 and TRBJ2-1, is DSGVTQTPKHLITATGQRVTLRCSPRSGDLSVYWYQQSLDQGLQFLIQYYNGEERAKGNILERFSAQQFPDLHSELNLSSLELGDSALYFCASNTGILNEQFFGPGTRLTVL.

The V and J genes are TRBV6-5 and TRBJ2-5; TRBD2 is a possible D gene (6 bases). The V gene lost 0 bases and the J gene lost 6 bases, with 14 bases spanning the gap. The CDR3 spans 15 residues. Germline CDR1 reads MNHEY; CDR2 reads SVGAGI. The CDR3 bases are TGTGCCAGCAGTTACTCGTCGGGGGTTGGGAAGACCCAGTACTTC. Translation: CASSYSSGVGKTQYF.

CDR3 bases: TGTGCCAGCAGCTCCTACGACAGGGCGTCCTACGAGCAGTACTTC. It encodes CASSSYDRASYEQYF. The chain uses TRBV7-9 and TRBJ2-7, with 7 bases identical to TRBD1. Germline CDR1 is SEHNR and CDR2 is FQNEAQ (reference sequence). The CDR3 has 15 amino acids. J gave up 1 base and V 4 bases, and 7 bases lay outside the gene matches.